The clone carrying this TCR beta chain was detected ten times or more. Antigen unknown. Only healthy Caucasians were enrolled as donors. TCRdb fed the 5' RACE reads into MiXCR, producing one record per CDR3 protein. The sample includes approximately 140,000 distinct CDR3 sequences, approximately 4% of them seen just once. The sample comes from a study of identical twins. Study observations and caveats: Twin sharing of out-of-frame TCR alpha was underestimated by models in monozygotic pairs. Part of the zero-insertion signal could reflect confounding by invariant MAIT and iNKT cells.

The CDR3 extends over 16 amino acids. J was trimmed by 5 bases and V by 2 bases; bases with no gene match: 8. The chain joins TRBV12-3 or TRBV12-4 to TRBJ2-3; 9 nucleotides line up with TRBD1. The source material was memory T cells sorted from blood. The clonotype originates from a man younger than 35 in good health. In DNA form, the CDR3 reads TGTGCCAGCAGTTTACCACCGGGACAGGGAAGAGATACGCAGTATTTT. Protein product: CASSLPPGQGRDTQYF.